This T cell receptor (beta chain) was sequenced for a study of T-cell reconstitution after alpha-beta-depleted transplantation in children. Study findings and constraints: Two months or so post-transplant, alpha-beta T cells reportedly derived from several hundred expanded graft clones. Among T cells one year after transplant, newly produced cells accounted for most counts and diversity. Some patients' high day-60 TCRbeta diversity was traced to surviving recipient T cells and thymic progenitors.

TCRbeta library construction was performed incorporating unique molecular identifiers. MiXCR, applied by TCRdb to the PCR reads, yields one record per CDR3 protein. This sample carries 28,000 or so distinct CDR3 sequences, roughly a sixth of them seen once, and the ten largest clones take roughly 37%. Germline trimming cut 3 bases from V and 0 bases from J; bases unmatched to any gene: 1. The CDR3 totals 16 residues. CDR1 and CDR2 (germline): DFQATT, SNEGSKA (reference sequence). This clonotype was counted at least ten times. Its target is unknown. Sequenced material: PBMCs, mostly from graft donor cells, taken 60 days after TCRalphabeta/CD19-depleted stem cell transplant. The clonotype originates from a male patient aged 2-10 years who had a stem cell transplant for acute lymphoblastic leukemia, so the T cells may come from the graft donor. The chain carries TRBV20-1 and TRBJ2-1; 14 nucleotides line up with TRBD2. The CDR3 region is CSASGTSGSSYNEQFF. The CDR3 region has the DNA TGCAGTGCTAGCGGGACTAGCGGGAGCTCCTACAATGAGCAGTTCTTC.